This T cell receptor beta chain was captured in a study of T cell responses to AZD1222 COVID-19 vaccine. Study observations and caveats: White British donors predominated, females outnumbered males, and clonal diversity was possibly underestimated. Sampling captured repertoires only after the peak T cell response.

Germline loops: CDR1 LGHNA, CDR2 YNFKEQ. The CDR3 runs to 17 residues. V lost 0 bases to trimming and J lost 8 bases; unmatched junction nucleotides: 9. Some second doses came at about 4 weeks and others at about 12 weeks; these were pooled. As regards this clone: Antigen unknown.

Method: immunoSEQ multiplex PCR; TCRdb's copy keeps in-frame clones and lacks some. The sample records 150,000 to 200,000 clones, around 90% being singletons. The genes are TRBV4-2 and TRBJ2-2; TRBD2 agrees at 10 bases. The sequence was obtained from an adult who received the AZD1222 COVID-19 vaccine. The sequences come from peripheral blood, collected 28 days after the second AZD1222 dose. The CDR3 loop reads CASSQEGLAGVRGELFF. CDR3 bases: TGTGCCAGCAGCCAAGAGGGGCTAGCGGGAGTAAGGGGGGAGCTGTTTTTT.